Presented here are 3 T cell receptor beta chains from one specimen sequenced in a study of blood T cell repertoires in COVID-19. Sequencing was performed with immunoSEQ multiplex PCR; in TCRdb, only in-frame clones are kept and a portion is missing. The sample carries under 350,000 clones, approximately 88% recorded once. Specimen: PBMCs or T cells enriched from blood (not recorded which). These receptors were taken from a woman in her forties who had recovered from COVID-19.

The chain uses TRBV7-8 and TRBJ2-3; D remains ambiguous. V was shortened by 5 bases and J by 1 base, with 16 bases between the two germline ends. Germline V gene lookup returns CDR1 SGHVS and CDR2 FQNEAQ. This CDR3 spans 16 amino acids. The CDR3 nucleotides are TGTGCCAGCAGCCCTGTCACCAGCGTGGGCACAGATACGCAGTATTTT. Translated: CASSPVTSVGTDTQYF.

The chain links TRBV2 to TRBJ2-1; no clear D. The CDR3 is made up of 10 amino acids. V was trimmed by 5 bases and J by 10 bases, leaving 6 bases between them. Per the germline V gene, CDR1 is SNHLY and CDR2 is FYNNEI. CDR3: CASSNQEQFF. CDR3 in DNA: TGTGCCAGCAGTAACCAGGAGCAGTTCTTC.

This clone was seen repeatedly, ten times or more. V gene TRBV14 combines with J gene TRBJ2-1; TRBD2 is a possible D gene (5 bases). This CDR3 contains 17 residues. Germline V CDR1 and CDR2: SGHDN, FVKESK. Trimming left V 0 bases short and J 6 bases short, with 18 bases between. The CDR3 coding sequence is TGTGCCAGCAGCCAAGAACTCGGGGATAGCGTAACCAATGAGCAGTTCTTC. It codes for CASSQELGDSVTNEQFF.